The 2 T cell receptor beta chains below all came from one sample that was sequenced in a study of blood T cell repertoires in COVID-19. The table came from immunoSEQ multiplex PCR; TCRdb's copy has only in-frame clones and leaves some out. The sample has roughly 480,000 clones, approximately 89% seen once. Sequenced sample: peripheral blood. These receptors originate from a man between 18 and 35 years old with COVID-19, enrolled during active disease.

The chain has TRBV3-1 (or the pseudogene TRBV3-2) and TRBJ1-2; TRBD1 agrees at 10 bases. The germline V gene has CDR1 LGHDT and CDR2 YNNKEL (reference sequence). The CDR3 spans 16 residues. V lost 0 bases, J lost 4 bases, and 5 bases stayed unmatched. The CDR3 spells CASSQDQTGGIYGYTF. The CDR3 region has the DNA TGTGCCAGCAGCCAAGATCAGACAGGGGGCATCTATGGCTACACCTTC.

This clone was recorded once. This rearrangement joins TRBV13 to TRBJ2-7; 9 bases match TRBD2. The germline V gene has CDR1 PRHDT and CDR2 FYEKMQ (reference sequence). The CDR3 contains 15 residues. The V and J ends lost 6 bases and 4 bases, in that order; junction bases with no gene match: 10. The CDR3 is CASSQGAGGAYEQYF. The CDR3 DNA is TGTGCCAGCAGTCAAGGAGCGGGGGGCGCATACGAGCAGTACTTC.